This T cell receptor beta chain appears in the sequencing data of a study of blood T cell repertoires in COVID-19. For the study at large: Spain, Italy and the United States supplied samples that represented acute and convalescent COVID-19.

The repertoire was sequenced with immunoSEQ multiplex PCR; TCRdb's copy has only in-frame clones and lacks some. Among more than 10,000 clones, approximately 91% were seen once, and the ten largest hold 13% to 15%. With respect to this clone: The junction and the germline gene differ at one end; a read error may be behind it.

The receptor was derived from a human donor in a cohort sampled during active COVID-19. The sample taken for sequencing was peripheral blood.

CDR3: CASIEAGGYNEQFF. In DNA form, the CDR3 reads TGTGCCAGCATTGAAGCGGGGGGGTACAATGAGCAGTTCTTC. The chain combines TRBV6-1 with TRBJ2-1; 10 nucleotides match TRBD2. This CDR3 has 14 amino acids. In germline, CDR1 is MNHNS, CDR2 SASEGT.